The rows below give T cell receptor beta chains drawn from one sample of a study of blood T cell repertoires in COVID-19. Repertoires were generated with immunoSEQ multiplex PCR, while TCRdb's copy carries only in-frame clones and drops some. The data hold about 250,000 clones, with about four fifths observed a single time. Sequencing was carried out using peripheral blood. Receptors were obtained from a man older than 75 with acute or convalescent COVID-19. CDR3s leave out the opening cysteine and the closing phenylalanine or tryptophan. The order of the fields is CDR3 protein, J gene, V gene.

CDR3 protein: ASSPFGAEAF
J gene: TRBJ1-1
V gene: TRBV3-1/TRBV3-2

CDR3 protein: ASSLSNRALIYGYT
J gene: TRBJ1-2
V gene: TRBV5-6

CDR3 protein: ASGLRLAGVWDEQF
J gene: TRBJ2-1
V gene: TRBV12-5

CDR3 protein: ASSPGGTTYNEQF
J gene: TRBJ2-1
V gene: TRBV7-3

CDR3 protein: ASSERGGLAKNIQY
J gene: TRBJ2-4
V gene: TRBV19

CDR3 protein: ASSSSGTGDTGELF
J gene: TRBJ2-2
V gene: TRBV7-9

CDR3 protein: ATSIDSFNTGELF
J gene: TRBJ2-2
V gene: TRBV15

CDR3 protein: ASRPGTYNSPLH
J gene: TRBJ1-6
V gene: TRBV14

CDR3 protein: ASAPGGSGSREQY
J gene: TRBJ2-7
V gene: TRBV5-4

CDR3 protein: ATSDRQLFTDTQY
J gene: TRBJ2-3
V gene: TRBV24-1

CDR3 protein: ASSEVVTYRGNEQF
J gene: TRBJ2-1
V gene: TRBV6-1

CDR3 protein: ASSLGQGASTEAF
J gene: TRBJ1-1
V gene: TRBV7-9

CDR3 protein: ATSRLRSLGYT
J gene: TRBJ1-2
V gene: TRBV15

CDR3 protein: ASSEGLAGGSSYNEQF
J gene: TRBJ2-1
V gene: TRBV5-1

CDR3 protein: ASSQGLAGVGDTQY
J gene: TRBJ2-3
V gene: TRBV3-1/TRBV3-2

CDR3 protein: ASSPGQRTDTQY
J gene: TRBJ2-3
V gene: TRBV11-2

CDR3 protein: ASSREGLNTGELF
J gene: TRBJ2-2
V gene: TRBV3-1/TRBV3-2

CDR3 protein: SVVAVVYEQY
J gene: TRBJ2-7
V gene: TRBV29-1

CDR3 protein: ASSKTGTGVVNTEAF
J gene: TRBJ1-1
V gene: TRBV5-1

CDR3 protein: AWNAGTVNQPQH
J gene: TRBJ1-5
V gene: TRBV30

CDR3 protein: ASSYSKGAGNTEAF
J gene: TRBJ1-1
V gene: TRBV6-5

CDR3 protein: ASSYSRAYEQY
J gene: TRBJ2-7
V gene: TRBV6-5

CDR3 protein: AISEPIQRGGPGRTDTQY
J gene: TRBJ2-3
V gene: TRBV10-3

CDR3 protein: ASSAPSGTYEQY
J gene: TRBJ2-7
V gene: TRBV5-6

CDR3 protein: ASGPGGSYEQY
J gene: TRBJ2-7
V gene: TRBV5-1

CDR3 protein: ASSPRPGEQY
J gene: TRBJ2-7
V gene: TRBV3-1/TRBV3-2

CDR3 protein: ATSRDRGGMETQY
J gene: TRBJ2-5
V gene: TRBV15

CDR3 protein: ASSIRGDSSSGANVLT
J gene: TRBJ2-6
V gene: TRBV11-2

CDR3 protein: ASSEAPGGEQY
J gene: TRBJ2-7
V gene: TRBV6-1

CDR3 protein: ASSRGSGRADTGELF
J gene: TRBJ2-2
V gene: TRBV7-9

CDR3 protein: ASSSTMDRARGYGYT
J gene: TRBJ1-2
V gene: TRBV28

CDR3 protein: ASSLAHMDYGYT
J gene: TRBJ1-2
V gene: TRBV5-5

CDR3 protein: ASRQDSYNEQF
J gene: TRBJ2-1
V gene: TRBV6-6

CDR3 protein: ASSPNRADFEAF
J gene: TRBJ1-1
V gene: TRBV18

CDR3 protein: ASSLDLQGTAF
J gene: TRBJ1-1
V gene: TRBV11-2

CDR3 protein: ASSKTLSNQPQH
J gene: TRBJ1-5
V gene: TRBV6-5

CDR3 protein: ASSQGAQGGYGNQPQH
J gene: TRBJ1-5
V gene: TRBV4-1

CDR3 protein: ASSESLHRSAYNEQF
J gene: TRBJ2-1
V gene: TRBV25-1

CDR3 protein: ASSVGPAGQFGTDTQY
J gene: TRBJ2-3
V gene: TRBV9

CDR3 protein: AWSAPRGTGPIRGYGYT
J gene: TRBJ1-2
V gene: TRBV30

CDR3 protein: ASSSFRTGGNYGYT
J gene: TRBJ1-2
V gene: TRBV28